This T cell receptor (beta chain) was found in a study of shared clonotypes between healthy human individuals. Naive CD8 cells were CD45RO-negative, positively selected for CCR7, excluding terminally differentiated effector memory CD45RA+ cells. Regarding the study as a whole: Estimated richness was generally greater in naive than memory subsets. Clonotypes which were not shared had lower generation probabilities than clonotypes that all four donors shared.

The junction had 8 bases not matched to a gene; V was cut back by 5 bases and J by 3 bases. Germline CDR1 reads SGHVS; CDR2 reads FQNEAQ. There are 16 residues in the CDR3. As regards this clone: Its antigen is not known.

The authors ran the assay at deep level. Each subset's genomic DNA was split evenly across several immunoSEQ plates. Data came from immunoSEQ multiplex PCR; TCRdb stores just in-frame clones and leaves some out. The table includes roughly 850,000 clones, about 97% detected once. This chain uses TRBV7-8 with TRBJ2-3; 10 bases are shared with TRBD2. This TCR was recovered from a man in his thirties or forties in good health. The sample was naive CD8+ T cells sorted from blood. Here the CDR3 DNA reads TGTGCCAGCAGCCTAACTCTAGCGGGAGATACAGATACGCAGTATTTT. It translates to CASSLTLAGDTDTQYF.